The 24 T cell receptor beta chains in this list originate from one sample, sequenced in a study of blood T cell repertoires in COVID-19. Using immunoSEQ multiplex PCR, the repertoire was profiled, and TCRdb retains in-frame clones only, with some absent. The table has 140,000 to 150,000 clones, approximately 85% seen once; the top ten hold about 2%. The sample was peripheral blood. All receptors derive from a man in his 70s with acute or convalescent COVID-19.

This clone is a singleton in its sample. This chain joins TRBV2 and TRBJ1-2; 11 nucleotides match TRBD1. The CDR3 contains 16 residues. With 0 bases clipped from V and 8 bases from J, the junction kept 8 bases outside the gene matches. The germline V gene encodes CDR1 SNHLY and CDR2 FYNNEI. The CDR3 loop is CASSEALGQGVLGYTF. The DNA of the CDR3 is TGTGCCAGCAGTGAAGCGCTGGGACAGGGGGTTTTAGGCTACACCTTC. The variable domain in full, completed from reference TRBV2 and TRBJ1-2, reads EPEVTQTPSHQVTQMGQEVILRCVPISNHLYFYWYRQILGQKVEFLVSFYNNEISEKSEIFDDQFSVERPDGSNFTLKIRSTKLEDSAMYFCASSEALGQGVLGYTFGSGTRLTVV.

This clone appeared a single time. This chain connects TRBV5-1 to TRBJ1-1, with TRBD1 as a possible D gene (6 bases). Germline values: CDR1 SGHRS, CDR2 YFSETQ. The CDR3 length is 17 residues. The germline V and J ends were trimmed by 0 bases and 3 bases, with 18 bases remaining between them. The CDR3: CASSLAYGGGRDTEAFF. For the CDR3, the DNA is TGCGCCAGCAGCTTGGCCTATGGCGGGGGGCGGGACACTGAAGCTTTCTTT.

This clone was detected only once. The chain has TRBV3-1 (or the pseudogene TRBV3-2) and TRBJ1-1; 9 bases align to TRBD1. The CDR3 length is 15 residues. The germline V gene has CDR1 LGHDT and CDR2 YNNKEL (reference sequence). Germline trimming cut 6 bases from V and 4 bases from J; bases unmatched to any gene: 9. The CDR3 region has the DNA TGTGCCAGCAGACCACAGGGGGCGCGGGGCACTGAAGCTTTCTTT. Protein sequence: CASRPQGARGTEAFF.

This clone was counted once. J is TRBJ2-5 and V is TRBV5-4; D is perhaps TRBD2 (6 bases). V dropped 4 bases and J dropped 7 bases, with 17 bases sitting between them. The CDR3 totals 14 residues. Germline lookup yields CDR1 SGHNT and CDR2 YYREEE (reference sequence). The CDR3 DNA reads as TGTGCCAGCAGCCCCTCCTTGGAGGAGGGGACCCAGTACTTC. Translating it yields CASSPSLEEGTQYF.

The chain recombines TRBV14 with TRBJ1-3; maybe TRBD1 (6 bases). Germline V gene sequence: CDR1 SGHDN, CDR2 FVKESK. V lost 0 bases and J lost 0, with 12 bases in between. CDR3 length: 17 amino acids. CDR3 amino acids: CASSQDWGPGSGNTIYF. In DNA, the CDR3 is TGTGCCAGCAGCCAAGATTGGGGGCCTGGCTCTGGAAACACCATATATTTT.

CDR3 in amino acids: CASSLGATDTQYF. In DNA form, the CDR3 reads TGTGCCAGCAGCTTAGGAGCCACAGATACGCAGTATTTT. V and J are TRBV13 and TRBJ2-3, with D hard to call. Trimming removed 0 bases at V and 2 bases at J, with 3 bases between. The CDR3 runs 13 residues. Germline V gene data show CDR1 as PRHDT and CDR2 as FYEKMQ (reference sequence).

The V call is TRBV6-6, the J call TRBJ2-7; 12 positions match TRBD1. This CDR3 comprises 14 residues. With V trimmed by 8 bases and J by 4 bases, 6 bases remained unmatched. Germline values: CDR1 MNHNY, CDR2 SVGAGI (reference sequence). CDR3 nucleotides: TGTGCCAGCTCCCCGGGACAGGGGGCGTACGAGCAGTACTTC. Amino acid sequence: CASSPGQGAYEQYF.

The rearrangement uses TRBV3-1 (or the pseudogene TRBV3-2) and TRBJ1-1, with 7 nucleotides matching TRBD1. The germline V gene has CDR1 LGHDT and CDR2 YNNKEL (reference sequence). The CDR3 is 14 amino acids. J gave up 5 bases and V 5 bases, and 8 bases lay outside the gene matches. The CDR3 nucleotides are TGTGCCAGCAGCTCCCGACAGGGTACAACTGAAGCTTTCTTT. Its translation is CASSSRQGTTEAFF.

This rearrangement joins TRBV18 to TRBJ1-2, with D possibly matching TRBD1 (5 bases). Germline V gene sequence: CDR1 KGHSH, CDR2 LQKENI. The CDR3 covers 17 residues. Trimming shortened V by 0 bases and J by 4 bases, and 18 bases separated the two germline ends. The CDR3, as DNA: TGTGCCAGCTCACCACCACTCGCAGGGAAGGGTGGCTATGGCTACACCTTC. Protein sequence: CASSPPLAGKGGYGYTF.

The chain is built from TRBV19 and TRBJ2-3, with 8 bases matching TRBD2. The CDR3 contains 17 residues. The ends lost 4 bases at V and 5 bases at J; junction bases unmatched: 14. Germline V CDR1 and CDR2: LNHDA, SQIVND (reference sequence). The DNA of the CDR3 is TGTGCCAGTAGTACGGTTCAAGCGGGGGCGAGCGGAGATACGCAGTATTTT. This encodes CASSTVQAGASGDTQYF.

The chain joins TRBV5-8 to TRBJ2-7, with D perhaps matching TRBD1 (5 bases). The V and J ends lost 0 bases and 5 bases respectively, with 15 bases between them. CDR3 length: 15 amino acids. The V gene's germline CDR1 is SGHTS and CDR2 YDEGEE. CDR3 sequence reads: CASSLGQGRSNEQYF. The DNA of the CDR3 is TGTGCCAGCAGCTTGGGCCAGGGCCGCAGCAACGAGCAGTACTTC.

This clone was seen more than once but under ten times. The V gene is TRBV7-9, the J gene TRBJ1-4; 8 bases fit TRBD1. CDR1 is SEHNR, CDR2 FQNEAQ, per germline (reference sequence). There are 14 residues in the CDR3. After removal of 5 bases from V and 12 bases from J, the junction contained 11 bases not matched to a gene. The CDR3 DNA reads TGTGCCAGCAGCGGAGGGACAGGTGGTGGAGAACTGTTTTTT. It is translated as CASSGGTGGGELFF.

The chain joins TRBV6-5 to TRBJ1-3; D is perhaps TRBD1 (6 bases). The V end lost 7 bases, the J end lost 4 bases, and 14 bases lay between the germline ends. The germline gives CDR1 MNHEY, CDR2 SVGAGI. This CDR3 is built from 14 residues. The CDR3 sequence: CASKPGTKGNTIYF. DNA for the CDR3: TGTGCCAGCAAACCCGGGACAAAGGGAAACACCATATATTTT.

The DNA for the CDR3 is TGCGCCAGCAGCTTGGTGCAGGGGGCTGGCGGGGAGCTGTTTTTT. Translation gives CASSLVQGAGGELFF. V gene TRBV5-1 combines with J gene TRBJ2-2; 8 positions match TRBD1. V trimming: 0 bases; J trimming: 7 bases; junction bases outside the gene matches: 5. The CDR3 totals 15 residues. Germline V gives CDR1 SGHRS, CDR2 YFSETQ.

This clone appeared a few times. V gene TRBV5-4 combines with J gene TRBJ2-7, with TRBD1 matching over 11 bases. The V gene's germline CDR1 is SGHNT and CDR2 YYREEE (reference sequence). The trim removed 4 bases at V and 12 bases at J, leaving 6 bases unmatched. The CDR3 has 12 residues. CDR3 region: CASSPDRGPRYF. In DNA form, the CDR3 reads TGTGCCAGCAGCCCGGACAGGGGGCCTCGGTACTTC.

The chain is built from TRBV27 and TRBJ1-6; 12 nucleotides line up with TRBD1. Unmatched junction bases numbered 9, after V lost 7 bases and J lost 14 bases. This CDR3 region has 14 residues. Looked up from germline, CDR1 is MNHEY and CDR2 is SMNVEV (reference sequence). This CDR3 reads CASNSGTGGLTLHF. CDR3 nucleotides: TGTGCCAGCAACAGCGGGACAGGGGGCCTTACCCTCCACTTT.

The chain couples TRBV12-3 or TRBV12-4 to TRBJ2-3; D is possibly TRBD2 (5 bases). V lost 4 bases to trimming and J lost 4 bases, with 6 bases between them. The CDR3 loop spans 12 amino acids. The CDR3 protein is CASSWTSDTQYF. The CDR3 nucleotides are TGTGCCAGCAGTTGGACTTCAGATACGCAGTATTTT.

The chain employs TRBV19 and TRBJ2-1; D might be TRBD2 (7 bases). Trimming pared 9 bases from V and 8 bases from J, leaving 20 bases between. CDR1 LNHDA and CDR2 SQIVND come from the germline V gene (reference sequence). The CDR3 length is 14 residues. The CDR3 bases are TGTGCCAGCCAAACAGGGAGGGGACGCTATGAGCAGTTCTTC. Translating it yields CASQTGRGRYEQFF. Combining the CDR3 with reference TRBV19 and TRBJ2-1 gives the whole variable domain DGGITQSPKYLFRKEGQNVTLSCEQNLNHDAMYWYRQDPGQGLRLIYYSQIVNDFQKGDIAEGYSVSREKKESFPLTVTSAQKNPTAFYLCASQTGRGRYEQFFGPGTRLTVL.

This rearrangement joins TRBV7-2 to TRBJ1-5; a possible D gene is TRBD1 (5 bases). This CDR3 region has 15 residues. Between the trimmed V and J ends, which lost 5 bases and 5 bases, there was a span of 16 bases. Germline lookup yields CDR1 SGHTA and CDR2 FQGNSA. The chain's CDR3 is CASSPDSERDQPQHF. CDR3 nucleotides: TGTGCCAGCAGCCCTGACAGCGAAAGGGATCAGCCCCAGCATTTT.

The chain couples TRBV20-1 to TRBJ1-1; D not certain. Deletions cut 8 bases from V and 10 bases from J, with 17 bases between. The CDR3 totals 11 residues. Germline V gives CDR1 DFQATT, CDR2 SNEGSKA (reference sequence). DNA of the CDR3: TGCAGTACAAACGGGGTTTCGGGAGCTTTCTTT. This encodes CSTNGVSGAFF.

The J gene is TRBJ1-1, the V gene TRBV6-6; maybe TRBD1 (5 bases). V dropped 6 bases and J dropped 4 bases, with 15 bases sitting between them. CDR1 and CDR2 (germline): MNHNY, SVGAGI (reference sequence). This CDR3 spans 14 amino acids. CDR3 amino acids: CASRDSPWSTEAFF. CDR3 DNA: TGTGCCAGCAGAGACAGCCCGTGGAGCACTGAAGCTTTCTTT.

V usage is TRBV11-2 and J usage is TRBJ2-2, with 12 bases lining up with TRBD2. V shed 5 bases and J 3 bases; nucleotides not matched to a gene: 7. CDR3 length equals 17 residues. Germline lookup yields CDR1 SGHAT and CDR2 FQNNGV. DNA of the CDR3: TGTGCCAGCAGCCCGGAGGGACTAGCGGGTTACACCGGGGAGCTGTTTTTT. Its translation is CASSPEGLAGYTGELFF.

A single count supports this clone. The chain uses TRBV7-7 and TRBJ2-2; D is possibly TRBD1 (7 bases). There are 15 residues in the CDR3. Trimming cost V 1 base and J 4 bases, with 10 bases left between them. Germline CDR1 reads SSHAT; CDR2 reads FNYEAQ (reference sequence). In DNA form, the CDR3 reads TGTGCCAGCAGCTTAGTTCAGGGGGGCACCGGGGAGCTGTTTTTT. Amino acid sequence: CASSLVQGGTGELFF.

The count of this clone is one. The chain joins TRBV19 to TRBJ2-7; D is unclear. Germline values: CDR1 LNHDA, CDR2 SQIVND (reference sequence). The ends were cut back, 6 bases at V and 6 bases at J, with 9 bases in the middle. The CDR3 covers 11 residues. The CDR3 protein is CASSDIGEQYF. The CDR3 nucleotides read TGTGCCAGTAGCGACATAGGCGAGCAGTACTTC.